Described below is a single T cell receptor (beta chain) sequence and its context. Antigen: not known. An end of the junction differs from the germline gene, which may be a read error. Ophthalmopathy cases scored 3 or more on the Clinical Activity Score and 4 or more on NOSPECS grade, with duration below 3 months. The study left out patients who had uncontrolled infection, other autoimmune disease, pregnancy or lactation. These data are taken from a study of T cells in Graves' hyperthyroidism and ophthalmopathy. Study-level results: For ophthalmopathy, model prediction preceded onset by a median roughly 6.2 months. Ophthalmopathy and stable hyperthyroidism were told apart by a 13 V-J model.

From germline, CDR1 is SNHLY and CDR2 FYNNEI. This CDR3 comprises 14 residues. Amplified TCR beta CDR3 regions derived from RNA transcripts. The study used the HTBI primer set for a first-round RT-PCR of the TCR CDR3. TCRdb re-analysed the multiplex PCR reads in MiXCR, keeping a single row per CDR3 protein. The top ten hold approximately 30% of the sample, which has about 640,000 distinct CDR3 sequences, about 20% seen once. V is TRBV2 and J is TRBJ2-7, with 13 nucleotides matching TRBD2. Sequencing input: blood. The clonotype was recovered from a young man with Graves' ophthalmopathy. CDR3 DNA: TGTGCCGGCAGCGATGGACTAGCGGGAGTTGAGCAGTACTTC. Translated, it gives CAGSDGLAGVEQYF.